This TCR beta chain originates from a study of blood T cell repertoires in COVID-19. Across the whole study: COVID-19 samples collected from the United States, Italy and Spain covered acute and convalescent phases. T cells, B-cell-depleted T cells, or PBMCs supplied cDNA or gDNA.

In the original analysis: Counts of nucleated cells, estimated from reference gene primer amplification, were obtained. Libraries were prepared by immunoSEQ multiplex PCR; TCRdb keeps only in-frame clonotypes and omits some of them. D and trimming come from the DNA, and the V and J calls and clone size come from that table. Altogether 70,000 or so clones are present, more than 80% being singletons, with the ten largest covering 5.5% to 8.5%. Sequenced sample: peripheral blood. The clonotype was recovered from a woman at least 80 years old with active COVID-19.

The CDR3 region has the DNA TGTGCCAGCAGTACACCCTCCGGCGGTCAGACCCAGTACTTC. It specifies CASSTPSGGQTQYF. The chain recombines TRBV27 with TRBJ2-5, with D unresolved. The CDR3 is 14 residues long. The germline V gene encodes CDR1 MNHEY and CDR2 SMNVEV (reference sequence). Trimming cost V 5 bases and J 6 bases, with 16 bases left between them.